Listed below are T cell receptor beta chains from one sample, sequenced in a study of beta chain features in type 1 diabetes. TCRdb's table, derived via immunoSEQ multiplex PCR, lists solely in-frame clones and lacks some. Counted here are about half a million clones, about an eighth occurring once; the ten biggest clones make up 0.035% to 0.05%. Sequences were obtained from naive CD4+ T cells from blood. Receptor source: a woman aged 18-29 years in good health. Each CDR3 is given with its conserved first and last residue. A D gene is named only where the DNA matches it firmly. The listing skips clone size in some rows; elsewhere it reads once, few, many or a size class.

j_call clone_size v_call d_call cdr3_nt cdr3_aa
TRBJ2-3 few TRBV4-2 TRBD2 TGTGCCAGCAGCCCAAGCGGGGGCACAGATACGCAGTATTTT CASSPSGGTDTQYF
TRBJ2-3 many TRBV30 . TGTGCCTGGAGTGTACGGTACGGTGGCACAGATACGCAGTATTTT CAWSVRYGGTDTQYF
TRBJ2-1 . TRBV5-1 . TGCGCCAGCAGCTTGTCTCAGGGGGGCAATGAGCAGTTCTTC CASSLSQGGNEQFF
TRBJ2-2 . TRBV5-1 . TGCGCCAGCAGCTTGGACAGGGTGGAAACCGGGGAGCTGTTTTTT CASSLDRVETGELFF
TRBJ1-3 few TRBV2 . TGTGCCAGCATCCTCCGTACGTTAGGAAACACCATATATTTT CASILRTLGNTIYF
TRBJ2-3 few TRBV21-1 . TGTGCCAGCAGCAACGGGCGGAGGGCGCAGTATTTT CASSNGRRAQYF
TRBJ1-2 few TRBV27 TRBD1 TGTGCCAGCAGAACCGACAGGGGGCTTGGTGGCTACACCTTC CASRTDRGLGGYTF
TRBJ2-3 . TRBV7-2 . TGTGCCAGCAGCTTCCCCACGAGAGGTCCCTCTAGCACAGATACGCAGTATTTT CASSFPTRGPSSTDTQYF
TRBJ2-7 few TRBV7-9 TRBD1 TGTGCCAGCAGCCCCGGAACAGGGGGTTACGAGCAGTACTTC CASSPGTGGYEQYF
TRBJ2-7 . TRBV4-1 . TGCGCCAGCAGCCAAGAGGTCCGAGGCAGGGGCTACGAGCAGTACTTC CASSQEVRGRGYEQYF
TRBJ2-7 . TRBV7-2 . TGTGCCAGCAGCTTACGTACAGGGTACTACGAGCAGTACTTC CASSLRTGYYEQYF
TRBJ2-1 . TRBV2 . TGTGCCAGCGGAGCGGGTGAGCAGTTCTTC CASGAGEQFF
TRBJ1-2 . TRBV14 TRBD1 TGTGCCAGCAGCCAAGGACAGGGTTATGGCTACACCTTC CASSQGQGYGYTF
TRBJ1-4 few TRBV4-1 . TGCGCCAGCAGCCAACTCGGGTTAAATGAAAAACTGTTTTTT CASSQLGLNEKLFF
TRBJ1-6 few TRBV15 . TGTGCCACCAGCAGAGGGGACACCATTAATTCACCCCTCCACTTT CATSRGDTINSPLHF
TRBJ2-1 once TRBV4-3 TRBD2 TGCGCCAGCAGCCAAGGACCAAGCGGGAGCTCCTACAATGAGCAGTTCTTC CASSQGPSGSSYNEQFF
TRBJ1-2 few TRBV30 . TGTGCCTGGAGCCGGTGGAGCTCTAACTATGGCTACACCTTC CAWSRWSSNYGYTF
TRBJ1-1 . TRBV7-8 TRBD1 TGTGCCAGCAGCTTATCCGACAGGGGGAACACTGAAGCTTTCTTT CASSLSDRGNTEAFF
TRBJ2-3 . TRBV18 . TGTGCCAGCTCACTACCGGACGTGCCCCCGTATTTT CASSLPDVPPYF
TRBJ2-5 few TRBV5-1 . TGCGCCAGCAGCTTGGAAGGGACTCCTGTGGAGACCCAGTACTTC CASSLEGTPVETQYF